This entry lists 12 T cell receptor beta chains sequenced from one sample in a study of PD-1 blockade in classical Hodgkin lymphoma. As to time point: newly diagnosed, previously untreated cHL patient sample. Magnetic negative selection served to purify CD4+ T cells out of PBMCs that had been thawed. Sequenced by immunoSEQ multiplex PCR; TCRdb stores in-frame clones only, minus some. This sample has about 20,000 clones; about four fifths occur once, and the top ten carry approximately 1.3%. The specimen was CD4+ T cells from blood. The receptors originated from a human donor with classical Hodgkin lymphoma.

The V call is TRBV4-1, the J call TRBJ2-3; 8 bases agree with TRBD2. CDR3 length: 18 amino acids. The germline V gene encodes CDR1 MGHRA and CDR2 YSYEKL. Losses at the gene ends were 1 base for V and 5 bases for J; bases not matched to a gene: 14. The CDR3 DNA reads as TGCGCCAGCAGCCAAGTGGAGGCCCCGGGACTAGAAGGAGATACGCAGTATTTT. Translating gives CASSQVEAPGLEGDTQYF.

The V gene is TRBV10-1, the J gene TRBJ2-1, with 9 bases lining up with TRBD2. Germline V CDR1 and CDR2: WNHNN, SYGVQD (reference sequence). Trimming at V came to 2 bases and at J to 4 bases, leaving 9 bases not matched to a gene. The CDR3 is 17 residues long. The CDR3 DNA sequence: TGCGCCAGCAGTGAGACCACCAGCGGGAGGTCATACAATGAGCAGTTCTTC. Amino acids: CASSETTSGRSYNEQFF.

V is TRBV27 and J is TRBJ1-1; 8 nucleotides match TRBD1. In germline, CDR1 is MNHEY, CDR2 SMNVEV (reference sequence). J lost 0 bases, V lost 5 bases, and 11 bases had no gene match. The CDR3 has 17 residues. Here the CDR3 DNA reads TGTGCCAGCAGTCCCACGCCCTTACAGGGGGTGAACACTGAAGCTTTCTTT. Amino acids: CASSPTPLQGVNTEAFF.

This chain joins TRBV2 and TRBJ2-3; D not certain. V dropped 3 bases and J dropped 0 bases, with 4 bases sitting between them. Germline values: CDR1 SNHLY, CDR2 FYNNEI. This CDR3 region has 13 residues. The chain's CDR3 is CASSEGSTDTQYF. CDR3 coding DNA: TGTGCCAGCAGTGAGGGGAGCACAGATACGCAGTATTTT.

This clone was detected only once. The V gene is TRBV2, the J gene TRBJ2-5, with 11 bases lining up with TRBD2. Germline loops: CDR1 SNHLY, CDR2 FYNNEI. J was trimmed by 2 bases and V by 5 bases; bases with no gene match: 1. The CDR3 contains 14 residues. The CDR3 DNA follows: TGTGCCAGCAGTAGACTAGCGGGACAAGAGACCCAGTACTTC. This codes for CASSRLAGQETQYF.

The chain links TRBV5-1 to TRBJ2-1; D gene unclear. Trimming took off 7 bases at V and 4 bases at J, with 9 bases between the two ends. This CDR3 is built from 12 residues. Germline V lookup: CDR1 SGHRS, CDR2 YFSETQ. The CDR3 is CASRTDYNEQFF. The DNA for the CDR3 is TGCGCCAGCCGGACGGATTACAATGAGCAGTTCTTC. The entire variable domain, with the rest obtained from reference TRBV5-1 and TRBJ2-1, is as follows: KAGVTQTPRYLIKTRGQQVTLSCSPISGHRSVSWYQQTPGQGLQFLFEYFSETQRNKGNFPGRFSGRQFSNSRSEMNVSTLELGDSALYLCASRTDYNEQFFGPGTRLTVL.

Here the CDR3 reads CASSYSNGKTEAFF. CDR3 DNA: TGTGCCAGCAGTTACTCGAACGGGAAGACTGAAGCTTTCTTT. This chain uses TRBV6-6 with TRBJ1-1, with unresolved D. The CDR3 sequence is 14 residues long. Germline lookup yields CDR1 MNHNY and CDR2 SVGAGI (reference sequence). V gave up 0 bases and J gave up 5 bases, with 10 bases separating them.

The chain carries TRBV28 and TRBJ2-7; D not resolved. There are 14 residues in the CDR3. V gave up 3 bases and J gave up 1 base, with 10 bases separating them. Germline V gene sequence: CDR1 MDHEN, CDR2 SYDVKM. CDR3 sequence (DNA): TGTGCCAGCAGTTTGCAGGAGCCATCCTACGAGCAGTACTTC. This sequence encodes CASSLQEPSYEQYF.

This chain joins TRBV6-5 and TRBJ1-1, with 8 bases fitting TRBD1. This CDR3 comprises 15 residues. Trimming took 8 bases from V and 1 from J; bases not matched to a gene: 9. The germline V gene has CDR1 MNHEY and CDR2 SVGAGI. The CDR3 DNA sequence: TGTGCCAGCTGCCCTAGGGGACAGGCGAACACTGAAGCTTTCTTT. Protein: CASCPRGQANTEAFF.

This clone was detected only a few times. The CDR3 nucleotides read TGTGCCAGCAGACCTCAGGGTTATGGCTACACCTTC. Translating it yields CASRPQGYGYTF. The rearrangement joins TRBV28 to TRBJ1-2, with a weak D call TRBD1 (5 bases). CDR3 length equals 12 residues. Germline assignment: CDR1 MDHEN and CDR2 SYDVKM. V shed 6 bases and J shed 5 bases, with 10 bases lying between them.

The rearrangement joins TRBV7-2 to TRBJ2-2; D is uncertain. CDR1 is SGHTA and CDR2 is FQGNSA in the germline V gene. V lost 6 bases and J lost 2, with 4 bases in between. The CDR3 contains 12 residues. The CDR3 reads CASSSNTGELFF. DNA of the CDR3: TGTGCCAGCAGTTCAAACACCGGGGAGCTGTTTTTT.

The J gene is TRBJ1-4, the V gene TRBV7-9; the D gene is possibly TRBD1 (5 bases). The CDR3 spans 13 residues. Germline V CDR1 and CDR2: SEHNR, FQNEAQ (reference sequence). The V end was cut by 0 bases, the J end by 14 bases, with 13 bases between. The CDR3 DNA reads TGTGCCAGCAGCTTAGCAGGGGCGCTCGAGCTGTTTTTT. Its protein product is CASSLAGALELFF.